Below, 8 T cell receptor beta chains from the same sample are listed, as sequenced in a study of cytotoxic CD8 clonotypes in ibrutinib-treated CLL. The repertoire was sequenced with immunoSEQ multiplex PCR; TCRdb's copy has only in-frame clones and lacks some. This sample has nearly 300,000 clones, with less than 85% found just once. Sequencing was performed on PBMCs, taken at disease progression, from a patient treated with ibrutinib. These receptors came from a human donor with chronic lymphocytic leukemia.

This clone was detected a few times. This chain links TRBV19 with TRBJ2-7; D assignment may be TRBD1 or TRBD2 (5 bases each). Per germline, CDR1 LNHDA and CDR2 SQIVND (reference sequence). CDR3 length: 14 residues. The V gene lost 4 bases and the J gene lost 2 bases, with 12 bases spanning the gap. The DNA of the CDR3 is TGTGCCAGTAGTACGACACGGGGCCCCTACGAGCAGTACTTC. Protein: CASSTTRGPYEQYF. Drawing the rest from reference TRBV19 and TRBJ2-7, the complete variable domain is DGGITQSPKYLFRKEGQNVTLSCEQNLNHDAMYWYRQDPGQGLRLIYYSQIVNDFQKGDIAEGYSVSREKKESFPLTVTSAQKNPTAFYLCASSTTRGPYEQYFGPGTRLTVT.

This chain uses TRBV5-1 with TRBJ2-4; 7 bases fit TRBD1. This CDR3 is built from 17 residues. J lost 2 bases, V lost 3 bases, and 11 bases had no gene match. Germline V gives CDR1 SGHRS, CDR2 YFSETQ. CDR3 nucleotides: TGCGCCAGCAGCTGGCGTACAGGGGCAAATTCCAAAAACATTCAGTACTTC. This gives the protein CASSWRTGANSKNIQYF.

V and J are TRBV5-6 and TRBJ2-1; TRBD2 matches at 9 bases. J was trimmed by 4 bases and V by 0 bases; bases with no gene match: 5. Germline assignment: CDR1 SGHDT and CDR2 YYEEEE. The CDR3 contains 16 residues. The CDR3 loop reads CASSLASGVGYNEQFF. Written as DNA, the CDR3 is TGTGCCAGCAGCTTGGCTAGCGGGGTGGGGTACAATGAGCAGTTCTTC.

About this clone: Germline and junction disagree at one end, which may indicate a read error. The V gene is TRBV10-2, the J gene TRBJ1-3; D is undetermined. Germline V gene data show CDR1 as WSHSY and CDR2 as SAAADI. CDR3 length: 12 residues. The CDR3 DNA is TGCGCCAGCACCTCCGACACTTCGTCCTGGCATTTT. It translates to CASTSDTSSWHF.

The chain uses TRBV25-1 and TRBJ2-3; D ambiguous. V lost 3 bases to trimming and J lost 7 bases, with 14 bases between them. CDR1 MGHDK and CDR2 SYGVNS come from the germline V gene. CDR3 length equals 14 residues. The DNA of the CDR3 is TGTGCCAGCAGTGACTCCCTAGAGCTACATACGCAGTATTTT. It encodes CASSDSLELHTQYF.

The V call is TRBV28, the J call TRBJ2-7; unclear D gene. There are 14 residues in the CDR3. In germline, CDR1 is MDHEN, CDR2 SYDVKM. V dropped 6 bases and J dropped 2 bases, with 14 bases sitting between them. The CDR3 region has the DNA TGTGCCAGCAGGACTCCCTGGGAAGCCTACGAGCAGTACTTC. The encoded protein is CASRTPWEAYEQYF.

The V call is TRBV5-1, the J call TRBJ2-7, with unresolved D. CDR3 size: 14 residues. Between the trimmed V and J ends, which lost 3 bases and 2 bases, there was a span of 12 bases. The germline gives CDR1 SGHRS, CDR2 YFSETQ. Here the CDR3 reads CASSWAPGTYEQYF. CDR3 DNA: TGCGCCAGCAGCTGGGCCCCTGGTACCTACGAGCAGTACTTC.

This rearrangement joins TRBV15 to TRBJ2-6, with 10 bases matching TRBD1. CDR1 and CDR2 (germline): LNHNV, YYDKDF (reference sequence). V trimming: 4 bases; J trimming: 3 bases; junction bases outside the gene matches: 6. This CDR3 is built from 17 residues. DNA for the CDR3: TGTGCCACCAGCACCACGACAGGGGGCATTGGGGCCAACGTCCTGACTTTC. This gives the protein CATSTTTGGIGANVLTF.